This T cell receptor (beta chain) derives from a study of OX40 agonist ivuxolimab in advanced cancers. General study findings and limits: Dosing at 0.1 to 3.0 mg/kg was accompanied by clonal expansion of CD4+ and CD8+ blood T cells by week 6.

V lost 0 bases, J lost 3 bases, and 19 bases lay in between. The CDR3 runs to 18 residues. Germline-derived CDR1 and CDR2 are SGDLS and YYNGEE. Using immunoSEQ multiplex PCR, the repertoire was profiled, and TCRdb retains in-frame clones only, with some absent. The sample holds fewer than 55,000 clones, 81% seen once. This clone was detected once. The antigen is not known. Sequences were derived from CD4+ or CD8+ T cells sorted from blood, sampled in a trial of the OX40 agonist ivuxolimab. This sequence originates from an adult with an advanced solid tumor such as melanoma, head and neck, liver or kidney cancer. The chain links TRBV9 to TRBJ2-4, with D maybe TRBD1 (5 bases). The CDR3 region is CASSVGDSRELVKNIQYF. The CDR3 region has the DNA TGTGCCAGCAGCGTAGGAGACAGCCGAGAGCTTGTCAAAAACATTCAGTACTTC.